The clone carrying this T cell receptor beta chain has a single count. Its antigen is undetermined. Germline CDR1 reads MDHEN; CDR2 reads SYDVKM. CDR3 length equals 16 residues. The V gene end was trimmed by 7 bases and the J gene end by 3 bases; junction bases not matched to a gene: 10. 60 Vbeta and 13 Jbeta primers were used in PCR. The table came from immunoSEQ multiplex PCR; TCRdb's copy has only in-frame clones and leaves some out. The table records roughly 100,000 clones, around 74% of them present only once. The entry originates in a study of cytomegalovirus exposure and HLA in healthy donors. Study-wide background: A prior study identified 120 million or so unique TCR beta sequences from some 180 million T cells.

Overall study results and limits: Most TCR sequences were seen very rarely across donors, but some public TCRs occurred in many. A missense DCLRE1C variant was associated with V- and J-gene trimming of TCR beta chains in a later analysis, and an independent cohort replicated the association. The authors assumed roughly uniform sequencing depth across donors for presence/absence analyses.

The genes are TRBV28 and TRBJ1-5; TRBD1 aligns across 9 bases. Sequencing used PBMCs. The TCR originated in a man aged 40-49 years in good health and CMV-seropositive. This CDR3 is CASKVPGQGFNQPQHF. CDR3 DNA: TGTGCCAGCAAGGTCCCGGGACAGGGCTTCAATCAGCCCCAGCATTTT.